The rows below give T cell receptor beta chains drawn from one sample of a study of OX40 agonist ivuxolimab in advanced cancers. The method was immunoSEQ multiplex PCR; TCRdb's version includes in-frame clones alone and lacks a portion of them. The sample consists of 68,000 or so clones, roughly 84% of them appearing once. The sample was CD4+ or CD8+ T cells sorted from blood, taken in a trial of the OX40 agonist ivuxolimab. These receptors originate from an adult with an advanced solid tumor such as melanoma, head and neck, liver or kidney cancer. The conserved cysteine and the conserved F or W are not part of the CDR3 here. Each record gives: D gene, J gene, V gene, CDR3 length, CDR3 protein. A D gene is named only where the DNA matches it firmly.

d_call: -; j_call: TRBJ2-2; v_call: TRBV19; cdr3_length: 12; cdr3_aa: ASIEDWVTGELF
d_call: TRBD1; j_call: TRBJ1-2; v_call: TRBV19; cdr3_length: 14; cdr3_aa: ASNRQGAQFNYGYT
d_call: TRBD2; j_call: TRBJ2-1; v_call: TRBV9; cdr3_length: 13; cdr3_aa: ASSRGTTQGNEQF
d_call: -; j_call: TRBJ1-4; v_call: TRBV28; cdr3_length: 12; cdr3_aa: ASSTPRGSEKLF
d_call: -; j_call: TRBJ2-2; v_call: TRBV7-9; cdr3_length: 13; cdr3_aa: ASSHVGANTGELF
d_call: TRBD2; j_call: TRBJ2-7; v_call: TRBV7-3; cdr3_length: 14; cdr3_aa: ASSPSGLAGDYEQY
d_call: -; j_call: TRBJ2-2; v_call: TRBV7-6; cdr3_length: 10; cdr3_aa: ASSVHTGELF
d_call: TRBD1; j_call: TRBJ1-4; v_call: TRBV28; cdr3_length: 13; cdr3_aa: ASSGTGATNEKLF
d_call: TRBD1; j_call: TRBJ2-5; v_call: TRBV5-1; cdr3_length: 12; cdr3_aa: ASSLAGQGETQY
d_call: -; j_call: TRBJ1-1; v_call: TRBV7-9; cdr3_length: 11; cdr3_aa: ASSLGGKTEAF
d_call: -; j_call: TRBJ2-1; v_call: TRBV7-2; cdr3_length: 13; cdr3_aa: ASSLEGGGNNEQF
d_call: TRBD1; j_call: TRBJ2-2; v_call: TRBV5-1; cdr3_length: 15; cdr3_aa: ASSTLGQGMDTGELF
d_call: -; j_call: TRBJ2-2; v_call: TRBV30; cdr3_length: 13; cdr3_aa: AWSSGDGNTGELF
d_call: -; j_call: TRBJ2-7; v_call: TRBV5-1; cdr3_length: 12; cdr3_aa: ASSSQGTSHEQY
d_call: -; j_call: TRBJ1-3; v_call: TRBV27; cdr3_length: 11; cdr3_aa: ASSLSRGNTIY
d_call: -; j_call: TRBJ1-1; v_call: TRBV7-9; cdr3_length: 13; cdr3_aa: ASSLVRAPGAEAF
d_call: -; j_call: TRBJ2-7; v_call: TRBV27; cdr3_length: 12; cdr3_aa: ASSLDTLDNEQY
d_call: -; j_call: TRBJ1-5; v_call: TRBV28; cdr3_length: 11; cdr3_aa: ASTLLGHQPQH
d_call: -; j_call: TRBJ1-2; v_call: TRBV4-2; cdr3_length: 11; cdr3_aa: ASSQELLYGYT
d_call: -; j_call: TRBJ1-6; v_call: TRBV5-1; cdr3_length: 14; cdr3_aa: ASSPSPDSYDSPLH
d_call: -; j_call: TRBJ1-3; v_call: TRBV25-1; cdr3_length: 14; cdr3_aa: ASSGYQGLSGNTIY
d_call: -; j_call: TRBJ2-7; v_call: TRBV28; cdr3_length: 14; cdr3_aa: ASSPQKGGGIYEQY
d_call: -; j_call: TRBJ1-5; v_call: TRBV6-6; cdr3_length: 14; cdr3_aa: ASSYPSDLGDQPQH
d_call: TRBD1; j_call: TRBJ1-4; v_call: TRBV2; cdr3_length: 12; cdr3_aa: ASKWDRTNEKLF
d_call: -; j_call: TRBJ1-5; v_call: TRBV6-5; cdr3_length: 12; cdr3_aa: ASSEARTSRPQH
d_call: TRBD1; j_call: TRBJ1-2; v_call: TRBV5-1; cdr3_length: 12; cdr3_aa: ASSMGQVYYGYT
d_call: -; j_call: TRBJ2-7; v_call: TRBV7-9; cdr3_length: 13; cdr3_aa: ASSSGAAGNYEQY
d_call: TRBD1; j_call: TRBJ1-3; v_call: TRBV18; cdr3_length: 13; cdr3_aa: ASSPGGQGENTIY
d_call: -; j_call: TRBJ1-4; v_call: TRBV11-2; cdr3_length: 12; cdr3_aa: ASSLGGYGEKLF
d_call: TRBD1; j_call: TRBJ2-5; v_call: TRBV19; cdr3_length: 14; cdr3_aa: ASSITGTGPQETQY
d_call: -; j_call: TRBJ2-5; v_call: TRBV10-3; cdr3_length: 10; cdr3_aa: AISAAEETQY
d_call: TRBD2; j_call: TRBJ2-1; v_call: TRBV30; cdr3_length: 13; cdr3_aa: AWTWGLAGRNEQF
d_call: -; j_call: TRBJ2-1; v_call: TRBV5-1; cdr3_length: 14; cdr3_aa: ASSFPASAAGNEQF
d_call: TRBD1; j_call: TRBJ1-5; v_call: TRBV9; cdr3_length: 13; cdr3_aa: ASSEGGQGSQPQH
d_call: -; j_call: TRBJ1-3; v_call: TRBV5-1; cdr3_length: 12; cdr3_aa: ASSATSSGNTIY
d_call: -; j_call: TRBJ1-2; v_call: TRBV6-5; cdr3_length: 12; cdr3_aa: ASSTAGLNYGYT
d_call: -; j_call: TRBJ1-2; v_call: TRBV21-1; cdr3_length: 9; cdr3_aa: ARDGYYGYT
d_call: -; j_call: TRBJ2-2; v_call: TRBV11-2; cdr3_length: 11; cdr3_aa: ASKGVRTGELF
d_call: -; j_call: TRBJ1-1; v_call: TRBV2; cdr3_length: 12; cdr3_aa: ASSTRGGNTEAF
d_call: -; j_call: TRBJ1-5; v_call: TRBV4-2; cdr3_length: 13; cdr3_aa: ASSQDTGGGQPQH
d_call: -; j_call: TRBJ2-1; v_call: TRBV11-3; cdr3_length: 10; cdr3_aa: ASSFRAGPQF
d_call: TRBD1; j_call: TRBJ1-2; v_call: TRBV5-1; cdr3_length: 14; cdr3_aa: ASSLKGTGGPYGYT
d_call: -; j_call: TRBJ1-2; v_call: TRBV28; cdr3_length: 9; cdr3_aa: AAAGNGGYT
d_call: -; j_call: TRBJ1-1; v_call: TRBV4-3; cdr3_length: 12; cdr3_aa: ASSQDMTGTEAF
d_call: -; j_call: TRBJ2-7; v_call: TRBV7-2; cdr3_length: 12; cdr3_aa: ASSSSRDNYEQY
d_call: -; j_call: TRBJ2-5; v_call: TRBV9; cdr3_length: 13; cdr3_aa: ASSVGVGQRETQY
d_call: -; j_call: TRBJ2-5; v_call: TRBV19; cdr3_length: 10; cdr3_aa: AAQDRGETQY
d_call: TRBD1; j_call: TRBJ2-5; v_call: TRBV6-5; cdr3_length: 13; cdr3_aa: ASSYSYRGRETQY
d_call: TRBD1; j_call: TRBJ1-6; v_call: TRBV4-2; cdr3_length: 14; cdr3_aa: ASSQDLGGGYSPLH
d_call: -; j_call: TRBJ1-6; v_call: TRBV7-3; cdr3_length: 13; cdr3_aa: ANSLMGGKDSPLH